The clone carrying this T cell receptor beta chain came up many times. Its specificity is not known. Trimming stripped 6 bases from V and 4 bases from J, with 13 bases between. There are 13 residues in the CDR3. The TCR library protocol attached unique molecular identifiers to the individual cDNA molecules. One entry per CDR3 protein, called by TCRdb with MiXCR from the 5' RACE reads. The profile shows over 25,000 distinct CDR3 sequences, more than 4.5% of them singletons. The data are from a study of early T cells in non-severe SARS-CoV-2 infection. Study overall: Sequencing of bulk RNA from unsorted whole blood was done, without chain pairing.

Study-wide results and limits: VDJdb matching favored anti-spike CD8 responses, missing private and CD4 specificities.

Sequencing used whole blood. The receptor's source is an adult who was a healthcare worker with PCR-confirmed SARS-CoV-2 infection or an uninfected control (not recorded which). The chain links TRBV12-3 or TRBV12-4 to TRBJ2-7; D unresolved. For the CDR3, the DNA is TGTGCCAGCAGAGACTCAAGGATATACGAGCAGTACTTC. It is translated as CASRDSRIYEQYF.